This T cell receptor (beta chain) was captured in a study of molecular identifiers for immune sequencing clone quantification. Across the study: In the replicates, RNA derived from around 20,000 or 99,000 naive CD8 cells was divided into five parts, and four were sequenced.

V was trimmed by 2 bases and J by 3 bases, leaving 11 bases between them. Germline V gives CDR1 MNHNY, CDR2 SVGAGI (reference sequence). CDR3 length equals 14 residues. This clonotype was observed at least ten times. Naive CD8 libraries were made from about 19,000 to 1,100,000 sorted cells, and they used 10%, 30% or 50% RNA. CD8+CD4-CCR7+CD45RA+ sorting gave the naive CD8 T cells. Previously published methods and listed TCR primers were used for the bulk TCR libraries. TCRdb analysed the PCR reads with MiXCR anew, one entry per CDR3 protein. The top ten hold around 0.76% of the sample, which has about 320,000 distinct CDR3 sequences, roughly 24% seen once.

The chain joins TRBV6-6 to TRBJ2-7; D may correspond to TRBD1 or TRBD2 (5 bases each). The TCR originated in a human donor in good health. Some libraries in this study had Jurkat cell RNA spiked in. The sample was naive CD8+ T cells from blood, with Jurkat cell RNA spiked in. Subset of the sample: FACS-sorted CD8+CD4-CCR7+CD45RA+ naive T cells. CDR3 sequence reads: CASSYGDPIYEQYF. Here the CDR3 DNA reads TGTGCCAGCAGTTACGGGGACCCAATCTACGAGCAGTACTTC.